This is a list of T cell receptor beta chains from one sample in a study of blood T cell repertoires in COVID-19. Using immunoSEQ multiplex PCR, the repertoire was profiled, and TCRdb retains in-frame clones only, with some absent. There are around 30,000 clones in the sample; 91% occur only once, and roughly 5.3% lies in the top ten. The sequencing sample was made of peripheral blood. These receptors were collected from a human donor in a cohort sampled during active COVID-19. Each CDR3 is given with its conserved first and last residue. D genes are given only for firm matches. Clone size is given for some rows only: seen once, a few or many times, or a class if the clone is expanded.

size: -
D: -
length: 14
V: TRBV3-1/TRBV3-2
J: TRBJ2-5
CDR3: CASSFRLPESPQYF
DNA: TGTGCCAGCAGCTTTAGACTACCCGAGTCCCCCCAGTACTTC

size: -
D: -
length: 14
V: TRBV5-8
J: TRBJ2-2
CDR3: CASSLSSVAGELFF
DNA: TGTGCCAGCAGCTTGAGCTCCGTGGCCGGGGAGCTGTTTTTT

size: -
D: TRBD2
length: 14
V: TRBV19
J: TRBJ2-5
CDR3: CASSSPGLEETQYF
DNA: TGTGCCAGTAGCTCACCGGGACTAGAGGAGACCCAGTACTTC

size: -
D: -
length: 15
V: TRBV6-5
J: TRBJ1-6
CDR3: CASSPRGSYNSPLHF
DNA: TGTGCCAGCAGTCCCCGGGGCTCCTATAATTCACCCCTCCACTTT

size: -
D: -
length: 14
V: TRBV19
J: TRBJ1-1
CDR3: CASSIQVGGTEAFF
DNA: TGTGCCAGTAGTATTCAGGTGGGGGGAACTGAAGCTTTCTTT

size: -
D: -
length: 14
V: TRBV3-1/TRBV3-2
J: TRBJ1-1
CDR3: CASSQPPIFPEAFF
DNA: TGTGCCAGCAGCCAACCCCCAATTTTCCCTGAAGCTTTCTTT

size: -
D: TRBD1
length: 14
V: TRBV7-8
J: TRBJ2-5
CDR3: CASSWGQGKETQYF
DNA: TGTGCCAGCAGCTGGGGACAGGGGAAAGAGACCCAGTACTTC

size: -
D: -
length: 12
V: TRBV19
J: TRBJ1-5
CDR3: CASSVQDQPQHF
DNA: TGTGCCAGTAGTGTTCAGGATCAGCCCCAGCATTTT

size: -
D: -
length: 15
V: TRBV10-3
J: TRBJ1-6
CDR3: CAISDGGGTNSPLHF
DNA: TGTGCCATCAGTGACGGGGGGGGAACGAATTCACCCCTCCACTTT

size: -
D: -
length: 18
V: TRBV5-1
J: TRBJ1-1
CDR3: CASSPDIRGPAMNTEAFF
DNA: TGCGCCAGCAGCCCTGACATCAGAGGGCCCGCAATGAACACTGAAGCTTTCTTT

size: -
D: TRBD1
length: 16
V: TRBV18
J: TRBJ1-1
CDR3: CASSPGTGGANTEAFF
DNA: TGTGCCAGCTCACCCGGGACAGGGGGCGCGAACACTGAAGCTTTCTTT

size: -
D: -
length: 12
V: TRBV25-1
J: TRBJ2-3
CDR3: CASSDWPDTQYF
DNA: TGTGCCAGCAGTGATTGGCCAGATACGCAGTATTTT

size: -
D: TRBD1
length: 15
V: TRBV19
J: TRBJ1-1
CDR3: CASSLGTAMNTEAFF
DNA: TGTGCCAGTAGTCTCGGGACAGCCATGAACACTGAAGCTTTCTTT

size: -
D: -
length: 13
V: TRBV30
J: TRBJ1-5
CDR3: CAWSKGGNQPQHF
DNA: TGTGCCTGGAGTAAGGGGGGCAATCAGCCCCAGCATTTT

size: few
D: -
length: 14
V: TRBV6-6
J: TRBJ1-1
CDR3: CASSYSEMNTEAFF
DNA: TGTGCCAGCAGTTACTCGGAGATGAACACTGAAGCTTTCTTT

size: -
D: TRBD1
length: 16
V: TRBV19
J: TRBJ1-2
CDR3: CASSIDLPQGANGYTF
DNA: TGTGCCAGTAGTATAGATCTACCACAGGGGGCGAACGGCTACACCTTC

size: -
D: TRBD1
length: 12
V: TRBV5-1
J: TRBJ2-5
CDR3: CARGDSQETQYF
DNA: TGCGCCAGGGGGGACAGCCAAGAGACCCAGTACTTC

size: -
D: -
length: 13
V: TRBV5-4
J: TRBJ1-6
CDR3: CASSSFGGSPLHF
DNA: TGTGCCAGCAGCTCCTTTGGAGGTTCACCCCTCCACTTT

size: -
D: -
length: 14
V: TRBV4-2
J: TRBJ1-6
CDR3: CASSQSSVNSPLHF
DNA: TGTGCCAGCAGCCAGTCTTCCGTAAATTCACCCCTCCACTTT

size: -
D: -
length: 13
V: TRBV6-4
J: TRBJ1-2
CDR3: CASSVSGLYGYTF
DNA: TGTGCCAGCAGTGTTTCAGGGCTCTATGGCTACACCTTC

size: -
D: -
length: 13
V: TRBV2
J: TRBJ1-6
CDR3: CASSGQWPSPLHF
DNA: TGTGCCAGCAGTGGACAGTGGCCGTCACCCCTCCACTTT

size: -
D: TRBD1
length: 17
V: TRBV15
J: TRBJ1-1
CDR3: CATSRGTGTGVHTEAFF
DNA: TGTGCCACCAGCAGAGGAACCGGGACAGGGGTTCACACTGAAGCTTTCTTT

size: -
D: TRBD2
length: 16
V: TRBV27
J: TRBJ2-1
CDR3: CASSLRLGLAYNEQFF
DNA: TGTGCCAGCAGTTTAAGGTTGGGACTAGCCTACAATGAGCAGTTCTTC

size: -
D: TRBD1
length: 16
V: TRBV5-1
J: TRBJ2-3
CDR3: CASSPHPGQGVDTQYF
DNA: TGCGCCAGCAGTCCCCATCCGGGACAGGGAGTAGATACGCAGTATTTT

size: -
D: -
length: 10
V: TRBV29-1
J: TRBJ1-1
CDR3: CSVREAEAFF
DNA: TGCAGCGTTAGGGAGGCTGAAGCTTTCTTT

size: -
D: TRBD1
length: 13
V: TRBV27
J: TRBJ1-2
CDR3: CASRTGGTDGYTF
DNA: TGTGCCAGCCGGACAGGGGGAACTGATGGCTACACCTTC

size: -
D: -
length: 13
V: TRBV19
J: TRBJ1-2
CDR3: CASSIGANYGYTF
DNA: TGTGCCAGTAGTATTGGGGCCAACTATGGCTACACCTTC

size: -
D: TRBD2
length: 14
V: TRBV11-2
J: TRBJ2-5
CDR3: CASSLREGGETQYF
DNA: TGTGCCAGCAGCTTACGGGAGGGCGGAGAGACCCAGTACTTC

size: few
D: -
length: 16
V: TRBV7-9
J: TRBJ1-5
CDR3: CASSLGRVPGEQPQHF
DNA: TGTGCCAGCAGCTTAGGTCGGGTCCCGGGGGAGCAGCCCCAGCATTTT

size: -
D: -
length: 15
V: TRBV7-9
J: TRBJ1-4
CDR3: CASSLNQGLNEKLFF
DNA: TGTGCCAGCAGCTTAAACCAGGGCCTAAATGAAAAACTGTTTTTT

size: -
D: -
length: 10
V: TRBV20-1
J: TRBJ1-2
CDR3: CSARDLGYTF
DNA: TGCAGTGCTAGAGACTTGGGCTACACCTTC

size: -
D: TRBD2
length: 16
V: TRBV5-1
J: TRBJ2-5
CDR3: CASSLATGGPGETQYF
DNA: TGCGCCAGCAGCTTGGCGACGGGAGGGCCGGGGGAGACCCAGTACTTC

size: -
D: -
length: 15
V: TRBV5-6
J: TRBJ1-2
CDR3: CASGEWGVHSGGYTF
DNA: TGTGCCAGCGGCGAGTGGGGAGTTCATTCGGGGGGCTACACCTTC

size: -
D: TRBD2
length: 15
V: TRBV6-2/TRBV6-3
J: TRBJ2-1
CDR3: CASSLAGVAYNEQFF
DNA: TGTGCCAGCAGCCTCGCGGGAGTTGCCTACAATGAGCAGTTCTTC

size: -
D: TRBD1
length: 15
V: TRBV7-8
J: TRBJ1-5
CDR3: CASSWGTGDGQPQHF
DNA: TGTGCCAGCAGCTGGGGGACAGGGGACGGTCAGCCCCAGCATTTT

size: -
D: -
length: 13
V: TRBV6-5
J: TRBJ2-1
CDR3: CASGRETYNEQFF
DNA: TGTGCCAGCGGGCGAGAAACCTACAATGAGCAGTTCTTC

size: few
D: TRBD1
length: 15
V: TRBV27
J: TRBJ1-5
CDR3: CASSLGTGADQPQHF
DNA: TGTGCCAGCAGTTTAGGGACAGGGGCGGATCAGCCCCAGCATTTT

size: few
D: -
length: 12
V: TRBV20-1
J: TRBJ2-3
CDR3: CSASGPEVTQYF
DNA: TGCAGTGCTAGTGGCCCAGAAGTGACGCAGTATTTT

size: -
D: TRBD2
length: 16
V: TRBV5-1
J: TRBJ2-3
CDR3: CASRAGSSGVTDTQYF
DNA: TGCGCCAGCAGGGCCGGGTCTAGCGGAGTCACAGATACGCAGTATTTT

size: -
D: -
length: 14
V: TRBV2
J: TRBJ1-2
CDR3: CASSENGGSIGYTF
DNA: TGTGCCAGCAGTGAAAACGGCGGCTCTATCGGCTACACCTTC

size: once
D: TRBD2
length: 15
V: TRBV19
J: TRBJ2-1
CDR3: CASSIDRGGPNEQFF
DNA: TGTGCCAGTAGTATAGATCGGGGGGGGCCAAATGAGCAGTTCTTC

size: -
D: -
length: 12
V: TRBV19
J: TRBJ2-3
CDR3: CASRRSTDTQYF
DNA: TGTGCCAGTAGACGGAGCACAGATACGCAGTATTTT